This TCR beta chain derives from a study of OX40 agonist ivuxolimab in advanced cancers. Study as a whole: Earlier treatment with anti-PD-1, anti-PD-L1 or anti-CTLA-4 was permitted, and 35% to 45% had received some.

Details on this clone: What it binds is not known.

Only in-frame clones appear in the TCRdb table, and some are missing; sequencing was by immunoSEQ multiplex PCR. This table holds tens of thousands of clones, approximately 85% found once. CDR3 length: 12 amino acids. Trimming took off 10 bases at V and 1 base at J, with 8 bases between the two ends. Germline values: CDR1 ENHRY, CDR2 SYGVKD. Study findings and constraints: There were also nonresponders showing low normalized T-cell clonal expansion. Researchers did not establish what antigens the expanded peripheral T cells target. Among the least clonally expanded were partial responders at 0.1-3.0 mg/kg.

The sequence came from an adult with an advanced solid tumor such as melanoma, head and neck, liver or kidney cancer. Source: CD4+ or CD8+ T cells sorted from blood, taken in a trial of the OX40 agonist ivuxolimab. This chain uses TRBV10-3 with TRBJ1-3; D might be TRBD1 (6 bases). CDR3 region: CASTGSGNTIYF. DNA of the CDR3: TGTGCCAGCACAGGGTCTGGAAACACCATATATTTT.